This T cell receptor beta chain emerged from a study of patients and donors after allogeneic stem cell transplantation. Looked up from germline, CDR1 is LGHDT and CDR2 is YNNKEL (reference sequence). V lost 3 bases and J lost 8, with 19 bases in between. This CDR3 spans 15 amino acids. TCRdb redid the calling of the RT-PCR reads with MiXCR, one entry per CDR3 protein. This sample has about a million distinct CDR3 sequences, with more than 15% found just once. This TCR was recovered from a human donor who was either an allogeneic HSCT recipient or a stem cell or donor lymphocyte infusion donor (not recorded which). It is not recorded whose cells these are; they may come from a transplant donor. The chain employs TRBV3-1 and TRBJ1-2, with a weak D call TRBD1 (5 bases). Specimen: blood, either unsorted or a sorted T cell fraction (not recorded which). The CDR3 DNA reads TGTGCCAGCAGCCAGGTCCCCGCCAGGGCTAAAGGCTACACCTTC. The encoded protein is CASSQVPARAKGYTF.